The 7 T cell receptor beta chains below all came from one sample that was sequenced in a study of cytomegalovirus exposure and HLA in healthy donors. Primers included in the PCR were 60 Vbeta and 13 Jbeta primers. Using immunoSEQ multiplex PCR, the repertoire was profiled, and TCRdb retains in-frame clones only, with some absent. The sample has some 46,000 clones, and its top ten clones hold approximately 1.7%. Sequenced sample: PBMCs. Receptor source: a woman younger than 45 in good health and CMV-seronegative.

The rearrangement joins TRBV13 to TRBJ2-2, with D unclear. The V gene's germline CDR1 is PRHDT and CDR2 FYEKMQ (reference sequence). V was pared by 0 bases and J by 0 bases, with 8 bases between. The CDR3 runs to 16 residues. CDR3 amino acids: CASSLGGLANTGELFF. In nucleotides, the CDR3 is TGTGCCAGCAGCTTAGGGGGCCTCGCGAACACCGGGGAGCTGTTTTTT.

CDR3 sequence: CSGGTGGPNYGYTF. In DNA form, the CDR3 reads TGCAGCGGGGGTACAGGGGGACCTAACTATGGCTACACCTTC. This chain connects TRBV29-1 to TRBJ1-2; TRBD1 matches at 8 bases. Germline V CDR1 and CDR2: SQVTM, ANQGSEA. The CDR3 totals 14 residues. The V segment lost 7 bases and the J segment 0 bases; nucleotides outside the gene matches: 7.

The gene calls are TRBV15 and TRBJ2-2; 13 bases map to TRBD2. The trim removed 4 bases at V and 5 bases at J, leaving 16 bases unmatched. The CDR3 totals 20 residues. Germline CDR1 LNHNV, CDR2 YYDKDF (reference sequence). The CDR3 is CATSNRFTSGRGLWTGELFF. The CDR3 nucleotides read TGTGCCACCAGCAACCGGTTTACTAGCGGGAGGGGACTCTGGACCGGGGAGCTGTTTTTT. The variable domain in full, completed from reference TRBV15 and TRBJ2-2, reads DAMVIQNPRYQVTQFGKPVTLSCSQTLNHNVMYWYQQKSSQAPKLLFHYYDKDFNNEADTPDNFQSRRPNTSFCFLDIRSPGLGDTAMYLCATSNRFTSGRGLWTGELFFGEGSRLTVL.

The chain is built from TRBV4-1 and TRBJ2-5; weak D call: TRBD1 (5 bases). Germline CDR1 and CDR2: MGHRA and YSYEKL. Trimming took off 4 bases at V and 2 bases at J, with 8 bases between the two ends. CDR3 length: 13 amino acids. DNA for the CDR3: TGCGCCAGCAGCCGACAGATTCAAGAGACCCAGTACTTC. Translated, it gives CASSRQIQETQYF.

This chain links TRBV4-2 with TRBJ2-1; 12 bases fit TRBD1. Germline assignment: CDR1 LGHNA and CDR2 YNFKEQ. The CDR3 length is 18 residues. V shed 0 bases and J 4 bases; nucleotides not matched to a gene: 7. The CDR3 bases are TGTGCCAGCAGCCAAGATCCGCGGGGACAGGGGGCGTACAATGAGCAGTTCTTC. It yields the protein CASSQDPRGQGAYNEQFF.

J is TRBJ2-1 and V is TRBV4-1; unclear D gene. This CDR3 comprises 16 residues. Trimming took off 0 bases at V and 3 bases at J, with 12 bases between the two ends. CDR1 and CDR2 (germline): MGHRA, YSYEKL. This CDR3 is CASSQESPKLYNEQFF. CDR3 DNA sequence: TGCGCCAGCAGCCAAGAGAGTCCTAAGCTCTACAATGAGCAGTTCTTC.

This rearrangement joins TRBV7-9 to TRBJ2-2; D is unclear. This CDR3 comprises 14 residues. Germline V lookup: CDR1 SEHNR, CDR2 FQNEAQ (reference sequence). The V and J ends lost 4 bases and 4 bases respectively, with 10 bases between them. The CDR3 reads CASSSRGVTGELFF. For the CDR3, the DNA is TGTGCCAGCAGCTCCCGCGGCGTCACCGGGGAGCTGTTTTTT.